The source of this T cell receptor (beta chain) is a study of post-analysis software for immune sequencing data. Included in the TCR beta cDNA libraries were unique molecular identifiers. TCRdb called the PCR reads again in MiXCR, with one record for every CDR3 protein. The sample has a few hundred thousand distinct CDR3 sequences, 34% seen once. Whole-study results and caveats: The five TRBV segments detected at higher frequency in patients than in controls included TRBV5-6, TRBV5-1 and TRBV20-1.

V was clipped by 4 bases and J by 6 bases, with 17 bases between them. The CDR3 runs to 15 residues. In germline, CDR1 is SGHRS, CDR2 YFSETQ. Of note for this clonotype: Its target is unknown.

This clonotype was obtained from a girl under 18 with multiple sclerosis. V is TRBV5-1 and J is TRBJ2-1; D possibly corresponds to TRBD1 (6 bases). Sequences were obtained from blood. The CDR3 DNA sequence: TGCGCCAGCAGCCTACAGGGTAGTGGGGCCAATGAGCAGTTCTTC. Protein sequence: CASSLQGSGANEQFF.